This record looks at one T cell receptor (beta chain) sequence and its context. In the original workflow: Scientists estimated how many nucleated cells there were by amplifying reference gene primers. Only in-frame clones appear in the TCRdb table, and some are missing; sequencing was by immunoSEQ multiplex PCR. D and trimming were read from the DNA, whereas the V and J calls and clone size are those reported in that table. The sample lists 200,000 or so clones, roughly 82% occurring once. Germline values: CDR1 MNHNS, CDR2 SASEGT. V lost 1 base to trimming and J lost 4 bases; unmatched junction nucleotides: 4. This CDR3 comprises 15 residues. These data are taken from a study of blood T cell repertoires in COVID-19. About the study: Acute and convalescent COVID-19 specimens originated in the United States, Italy and Spain. In each case, the material was cDNA or gDNA derived from T cells, B-cell-depleted T cells, or PBMCs.

Sequencing used peripheral blood. The gene calls are TRBV6-1 and TRBJ2-7; 10 bases map to TRBD2. The source is a woman aged 25 to 39 with acute or convalescent COVID-19. CDR3 bases: TGTGCCAGCAGTGAAGGGACTAGCGGAAGATACGAGCAGTACTTC. Translated, it gives CASSEGTSGRYEQYF.